The TCR beta chain under discussion was sequenced for a study of human thymus T cells. Donation was from healthy Finnish infants who were having corrective surgery that addressed congenital heart defects. Only four of the eight donors provided an approximately 0.5-1 mL blood sample. All available leukocytes, rather than a set cell count, yielded the blood DNA. Measured with immunoSEQ multiplex PCR; TCRdb has only the in-frame clones, and not every one. The sample shows some 57,000 clones, approximately 95% of them seen only once. This CDR3 comprises 15 residues. Germline lookup yields CDR1 SNHLY and CDR2 FYNNEI. The ends were cut back, 1 base at V and 1 base at J, with 11 bases in the middle. Comments on this clone: Its antigen remains unidentified.

Findings and caveats of the study: Thymic as well as blood repertoires seemed to favor certain V and J genes unevenly.

The sequence was obtained from a boy in the first two years of life with a congenital heart defect but otherwise immunologically healthy. Material: blood. The gene calls are TRBV2 and TRBJ2-7; a weak D match, TRBD2 (6 bases). CDR3 nucleotides: TGTGCCAGCAGTGAAGGGCTAGCGTCTTCCTACGAGCAGTACTTC. This codes for CASSEGLASSYEQYF. The entire variable domain, with the rest obtained from reference TRBV2 and TRBJ2-7, is as follows: EPEVTQTPSHQVTQMGQEVILRCVPISNHLYFYWYRQILGQKVEFLVSFYNNEISEKSEIFDDQFSVERPDGSNFTLKIRSTKLEDSAMYFCASSEGLASSYEQYFGPGTRLTVT.